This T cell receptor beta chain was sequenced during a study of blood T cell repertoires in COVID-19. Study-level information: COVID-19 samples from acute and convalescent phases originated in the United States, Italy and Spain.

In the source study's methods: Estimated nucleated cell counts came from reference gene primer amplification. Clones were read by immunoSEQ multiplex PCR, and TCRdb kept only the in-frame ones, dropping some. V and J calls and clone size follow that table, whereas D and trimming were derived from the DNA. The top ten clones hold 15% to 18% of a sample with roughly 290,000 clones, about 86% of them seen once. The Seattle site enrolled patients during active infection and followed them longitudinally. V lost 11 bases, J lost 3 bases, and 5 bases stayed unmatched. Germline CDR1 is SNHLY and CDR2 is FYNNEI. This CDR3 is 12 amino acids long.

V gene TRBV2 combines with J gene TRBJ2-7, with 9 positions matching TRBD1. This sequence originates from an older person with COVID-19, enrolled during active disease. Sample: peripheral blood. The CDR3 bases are TGTGCCTCCAGACAGGGGGGCTACGAGCAGTACTTC. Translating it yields CASRQGGYEQYF.